This TCR beta chain comes out of a study of Graves' ophthalmopathy and Graves' hyperthyroidism. Study-level results: A 13-signature model separated ophthalmopathy from stable hyperthyroidism, reaching approximately 88% sensitivity and 81.08% specificity cross-validated. Most thyroid clonotypes with frequency above 0.001 were detected in blood too.

Patients were excluded if they had other autoimmune diseases or uncontrolled infections, and likewise if pregnancy or lactation applied. The evidence that diagnosis relied on was clinical symptoms, serum thyroxine, TRAb, thyroid ultrasound and orbital computed tomography. The V and J ends lost 3 bases and 6 bases respectively, with 14 bases between them. This CDR3 has 14 amino acids. RNA transcripts yielded amplified TCR beta CDR3 regions. HTBI primers were employed in first-round RT-PCR, then a second-round multiplex PCR followed. TCRdb analysed the multiplex PCR reads with MiXCR anew, one entry per CDR3 protein. The data show about 180,000 distinct CDR3 sequences, approximately 38% seen once. A word on this clonotype: Its specificity is not known.

Material: peripheral blood. The sequence was obtained from a woman aged 40 to 55 with Graves' ophthalmopathy. The rearrangement uses TRBV12-3 or TRBV12-4 and TRBJ1-1, with D tentatively TRBD1 (6 bases). In DNA, the CDR3 is TGTGCCAGCAGTTTGGGGGGGGCGCCGGCTGAAGCTTTCTTT. It encodes CASSLGGAPAEAFF.